This TCR beta chain originates from a study of early T cells in non-severe SARS-CoV-2 infection. At the level of the study: Sequenced bulk RNA came from whole blood that was unsorted, and chains were unpaired. General observations from the study: Comparison of clonotypes with VDJdb favored anti-spike CD8 responses while missing private and CD4 specificities.

Looked up from germline, CDR1 is MNHNY and CDR2 is SVGAGI (reference sequence). The CDR3 is 13 residues long. The V and J ends lost 2 bases and 3 bases respectively, with 8 bases between them. Regarding this clonotype: Its antigen is unidentified.

The TCR library protocol attached unique molecular identifiers to the individual cDNA molecules. One entry per CDR3 protein, called by TCRdb with MiXCR from the 5' RACE reads. The data hold tens of thousands of distinct CDR3 sequences, with over 10% observed a single time. Here the sequenced sample was whole blood, taken at baseline. The TCR sequence derives from an adult who was a healthcare worker with PCR-confirmed SARS-CoV-2 infection or an uninfected control (not recorded which). The chain links TRBV6-6 to TRBJ2-7, with D perhaps TRBD1 (5 bases). The CDR3 DNA reads TGTGCCAGCAGTTACGCAGGGTTCTACGAGCAGTACTTC. It encodes CASSYAGFYEQYF.